This T cell receptor beta chain originates from a study of blood T cell repertoires in COVID-19. The data were produced by immunoSEQ multiplex PCR, yet TCRdb's version contains in-frame clones alone and is incomplete. This table has a few hundred thousand clones, about 88% appearing once. Germline CDR1 and CDR2: MNHEY and SMNVEV (reference sequence). Trimming at V came to 5 bases and at J to 7 bases, leaving 4 bases not matched to a gene. The CDR3 length is 14 residues. This clonotype originated in a woman aged 40 to 55 who had recovered from COVID-19. The chain employs TRBV27 and TRBJ1-6; 8 bases fit TRBD1. The sample consisted of peripheral blood. CDR3 sequence reads: CASSTRTGNSPLHF. The CDR3 DNA follows: TGTGCCAGCAGTACTCGGACAGGGAATTCACCCCTCCACTTT.